One TCR beta chain is described in this entry. This sample was taken from a study of blood T cell repertoires in COVID-19. J lost 9 bases, V lost 6 bases, and 10 bases had no gene match. The CDR3 extends over 15 amino acids. Germline V gene data show CDR1 as MNHNY and CDR2 as SVGAGI (reference sequence). TCRdb's table, derived via immunoSEQ multiplex PCR, lists solely in-frame clones and lacks some. The sample consists of about 380,000 clones, 85% to 90% of them appearing once. Cohort assignment relied on participant-reported clinical history. J is TRBJ2-1 and V is TRBV6-6; 11 bases map to TRBD2. The source is a young woman who had recovered from COVID-19. Sequenced material: PBMCs or T cells enriched from blood (not recorded which). For the CDR3, the DNA is TGTGCCAGCAGGTCCCTAGCGGGGGGTTTCGCTGAGCAGTTCTTC. Residues: CASRSLAGGFAEQFF.